This note documents a single T cell receptor (beta chain) sequence. The CDR3 covers 15 residues. Germline V lookup: CDR1 SGDLS, CDR2 YYNGEE. Trimming shortened V by 0 bases and J by 6 bases, and 14 bases separated the two germline ends. Alongside a J-beta primer mix, a sample-barcoded 5' primer served in a second PCR lasting roughly 6 to 11 cycles. Every cDNA was tagged by a template-switch adaptor with 12 random nucleotides. TCRdb independently ran MiXCR on the 5' RACE reads; one entry per CDR3 protein. The table lists about 640,000 distinct CDR3 sequences, around three fifths of them singletons, with around 37% in the top ten. The data stem from a study of blood T cells in healthy people across ages.

Sequenced material: blood. This chain uses TRBV9 with TRBJ2-3; D perhaps matches TRBD1 (5 bases). This receptor was obtained from a man in his sixties in good health. CDR3 sequence: CASSVEARAIDTQYF. CDR3 nucleotides: TGTGCCAGCAGCGTAGAAGCCAGGGCAATTGATACGCAGTATTTT.